The 2 T cell receptor beta chains in this list originate from one sample, sequenced in a study of shared clonotypes between healthy human individuals. TCRdb's copy holds only in-frame clones and misses some; the assay was immunoSEQ multiplex PCR. This sample carries millions of clones, approximately 95% of them seen once, and the ten largest clones take more than 0.1%. Sequenced input: naive CD4+ T cells sorted from blood. Subset of the sample: CD45RA+ positively selected. These receptors all come from a man aged 18 to 35 in good health.

The chain combines TRBV5-1 with TRBJ2-1; no definite D call. Germline V lookup: CDR1 SGHRS, CDR2 YFSETQ. Trimming cost V 2 bases and J 1 base, with 4 bases left between them. This CDR3 spans 13 amino acids. DNA of the CDR3: TGCGCCAGCAGCTTACGTTCCTACAATGAGCAGTTCTTC. It translates to CASSLRSYNEQFF.

V is TRBV2 and J is TRBJ1-3; 7 nucleotides line up with TRBD1. Germline lookup yields CDR1 SNHLY and CDR2 FYNNEI. The CDR3 sequence is 17 residues long. V was clipped by 0 bases and J by 0 bases; unmatched bases: 5. The CDR3 is CASSEATGTASGNTIYF. For the CDR3, the DNA is TGTGCCAGCAGTGAAGCGACGGGGACAGCCTCTGGAAACACCATATATTTT.